A selection of T cell receptor beta chains follows, all from one sample in a study of blood T cell repertoires in COVID-19. Profiling relied on immunoSEQ multiplex PCR, and the TCRdb table lists in-frame clones only, not all of them. Counted here are a few hundred thousand clones, approximately 91% occurring once; the ten biggest clones make up more than 1%. The sample comprised PBMCs or T cells enriched from blood (not recorded which). The receptors derive from a human donor in a cohort exposed to, infected with or recovered from COVID-19 (not recorded which). The donor label of this sample is uncertain. Both conserved end residues are part of each CDR3. Each record gives: D gene, clone size, V gene, J gene, CDR3 protein, CDR3 DNA. D genes are given only for firm matches. Clone size is given for some rows only: seen once, a few or many times, or a class if the clone is expanded.

d_gene: TRBD2
abundance: -
v_gene: TRBV4-1
j_gene: TRBJ2-1
CDR3aa: CASSQARLATLPYNEQFF
CDR3nt: TGCGCCAGCAGCCAAGCCCGACTAGCGACCCTACCTTACAATGAGCAGTTCTTC

d_gene: TRBD1
abundance: once
v_gene: TRBV19
j_gene: TRBJ1-1
CDR3aa: CASSRGQGRTEAFF
CDR3nt: TGTGCCAGTAGTAGAGGACAGGGTCGAACTGAAGCTTTCTTT

d_gene: -
abundance: -
v_gene: TRBV2
j_gene: TRBJ1-1
CDR3aa: CASSELLTGRGNTEAFF
CDR3nt: TGTGCCAGCAGTGAGCTCCTTACAGGGCGAGGGAACACTGAAGCTTTCTTT

d_gene: -
abundance: -
v_gene: TRBV10-2
j_gene: TRBJ1-1
CDR3aa: CASSESGRAFF
CDR3nt: TGCGCCAGCAGTGAGTCCGGGAGAGCTTTCTTT

d_gene: -
abundance: -
v_gene: TRBV5-6
j_gene: TRBJ2-5
CDR3aa: CASLGQSQETQYF
CDR3nt: TGTGCCAGCCTGGGGCAGTCCCAAGAGACCCAGTACTTC

d_gene: -
abundance: -
v_gene: TRBV6-7
j_gene: TRBJ2-5
CDR3aa: CASSRSGQGKETQYF
CDR3nt: TGTGCCAGCAGTCGCTCGGGACAAGGAAAAGAGACCCAGTACTTC

d_gene: -
abundance: -
v_gene: TRBV11-2
j_gene: TRBJ1-3
CDR3aa: CASSLDPMRLLAGNTIYF
CDR3nt: TGTGCCAGCAGCTTAGACCCAATGCGGCTTCTGGCTGGAAACACCATATATTTT

d_gene: TRBD2
abundance: -
v_gene: TRBV9
j_gene: TRBJ2-3
CDR3aa: CASSVEERGGLTQYF
CDR3nt: TGTGCCAGCAGCGTAGAAGAGCGGGGGGGCCTGACGCAGTATTTT

d_gene: -
abundance: -
v_gene: TRBV20-1
j_gene: TRBJ2-7
CDR3aa: CSAGSHEQYF
CDR3nt: TGCAGTGCTGGGAGCCACGAGCAGTACTTC

d_gene: -
abundance: -
v_gene: TRBV24-1
j_gene: TRBJ2-2
CDR3aa: CATSHYRNTGELFF
CDR3nt: TGTGCCACCAGCCATTACAGAAACACCGGGGAGCTGTTTTTT

d_gene: TRBD1
abundance: -
v_gene: TRBV5-1
j_gene: TRBJ2-5
CDR3aa: CASSHQGERETQYF
CDR3nt: TGCGCCAGCAGCCACCAGGGGGAGAGGGAGACCCAGTACTTC

d_gene: -
abundance: -
v_gene: TRBV30
j_gene: TRBJ1-1
CDR3aa: CAWNPTANTEAFF
CDR3nt: TGTGCCTGGAACCCGACTGCGAACACTGAAGCTTTCTTT

d_gene: TRBD2
abundance: -
v_gene: TRBV5-4
j_gene: TRBJ2-7
CDR3aa: CASSPGLAGDRYF
CDR3nt: TGTGCCAGCAGCCCGGGACTAGCGGGGGATCGGTACTTC

d_gene: -
abundance: -
v_gene: TRBV29-1
j_gene: TRBJ1-2
CDR3aa: CSVDLPPYGYTF
CDR3nt: TGCAGCGTTGACCTACCCCCCTATGGCTACACCTTC

d_gene: TRBD1
abundance: -
v_gene: TRBV20-1
j_gene: TRBJ2-7
CDR3aa: CSASGDRVYEQYF
CDR3nt: TGCAGTGCTAGTGGGGACAGGGTCTACGAGCAGTACTTC

d_gene: -
abundance: once
v_gene: TRBV9
j_gene: TRBJ1-2
CDR3aa: CASSLSSGATYGYTF
CDR3nt: TGTGCCAGCAGCCTGAGCAGCGGAGCTACGTACGGCTACACCTTC

d_gene: TRBD1
abundance: -
v_gene: TRBV4-1
j_gene: TRBJ2-7
CDR3aa: CASSHILQGASYEQYF
CDR3nt: TGCGCCAGCAGCCATATTCTACAGGGGGCTTCCTACGAGCAGTACTTC

d_gene: -
abundance: -
v_gene: TRBV12-3/TRBV12-4
j_gene: TRBJ1-3
CDR3aa: CASTTGNTIYF
CDR3nt: TGTGCCAGCACTACGGGAAACACCATATATTTT

d_gene: -
abundance: -
v_gene: TRBV5-4
j_gene: TRBJ1-2
CDR3aa: CASSLRWEADYGYTF
CDR3nt: TGTGCCAGCAGCTTGAGATGGGAGGCGGATTATGGCTACACCTTC

d_gene: TRBD1
abundance: -
v_gene: TRBV4-2
j_gene: TRBJ2-7
CDR3aa: CASSQGGRGLDEQYF
CDR3nt: TGTGCCAGCAGCCAAGGAGGCAGGGGGTTAGACGAGCAGTACTTC

d_gene: -
abundance: -
v_gene: TRBV3-1/TRBV3-2
j_gene: TRBJ2-3
CDR3aa: CASSQDTGFSTDTQYF
CDR3nt: TGTGCCAGCAGCCAAGACACAGGGTTTAGCACAGATACGCAGTATTTT

d_gene: -
abundance: -
v_gene: TRBV24-1
j_gene: TRBJ2-7
CDR3aa: CATHWGGSSYEQYF
CDR3nt: TGTGCCACCCATTGGGGCGGATCCTCCTACGAGCAGTACTTC

d_gene: -
abundance: -
v_gene: TRBV7-9
j_gene: TRBJ1-4
CDR3aa: CASSYSAGNEKLFF
CDR3nt: TGTGCCAGCAGCTACAGTGCGGGTAATGAAAAACTGTTTTTT

d_gene: -
abundance: few
v_gene: TRBV7-9
j_gene: TRBJ2-1
CDR3aa: CASSGITGKEQFF
CDR3nt: TGTGCCAGCAGCGGAATCACAGGGAAGGAGCAGTTCTTC

d_gene: -
abundance: -
v_gene: TRBV19
j_gene: TRBJ1-5
CDR3aa: CASSIESLSNQPQHF
CDR3nt: TGTGCCAGTAGTATAGAATCCCTTAGCAATCAGCCCCAGCATTTT

d_gene: -
abundance: -
v_gene: TRBV7-9
j_gene: TRBJ1-2
CDR3aa: CASSLSRGWRGYTF
CDR3nt: TGTGCCAGCAGCTTATCCAGGGGTTGGCGTGGCTACACCTTC

d_gene: TRBD1
abundance: once
v_gene: TRBV19
j_gene: TRBJ1-2
CDR3aa: CASSIVTGYDGYTF
CDR3nt: TGTGCCAGTAGTATCGTGACAGGGTACGATGGCTACACCTTC

d_gene: TRBD1
abundance: -
v_gene: TRBV30
j_gene: TRBJ1-2
CDR3aa: CAWSSPGQGSYGYTF
CDR3nt: TGTGCCTGGAGTTCCCCGGGACAGGGGAGTTATGGCTACACCTTC

d_gene: -
abundance: -
v_gene: TRBV7-2
j_gene: TRBJ1-3
CDR3aa: CASSADISGNTIYF
CDR3nt: TGTGCCAGCAGCGCAGACATCTCTGGAAACACCATATATTTT

d_gene: TRBD2
abundance: -
v_gene: TRBV11-1
j_gene: TRBJ2-5
CDR3aa: CASSTGLAGGPATQYF
CDR3nt: TGTGCCAGCAGCACAGGACTAGCGGGGGGGCCGGCGACCCAGTACTTC

d_gene: -
abundance: -
v_gene: TRBV9
j_gene: TRBJ1-5
CDR3aa: CASSSSQGSNQPQHF
CDR3nt: TGTGCCAGCAGCAGCTCCCAGGGAAGCAATCAGCCCCAGCATTTT

d_gene: TRBD1
abundance: once
v_gene: TRBV15
j_gene: TRBJ1-4
CDR3aa: CATSRVADRGQEKLFF
CDR3nt: TGTGCCACCAGCAGAGTGGCGGACAGGGGGCAAGAAAAACTGTTTTTT

d_gene: TRBD2
abundance: -
v_gene: TRBV9
j_gene: TRBJ2-7
CDR3aa: CASSVSGDLSYEQYF
CDR3nt: TGTGCCAGCAGCGTCAGCGGGGACTTATCCTACGAGCAGTACTTC

d_gene: -
abundance: -
v_gene: TRBV7-3
j_gene: TRBJ1-1
CDR3aa: CASSLSTENTEAFF
CDR3nt: TGTGCCAGCAGCTTATCGACAGAGAACACTGAAGCTTTCTTT

d_gene: -
abundance: -
v_gene: TRBV28
j_gene: TRBJ1-2
CDR3aa: CASSLEGGNYGYTF
CDR3nt: TGTGCCAGCAGTTTGGAGGGAGGAAACTATGGCTACACCTTC

d_gene: -
abundance: few
v_gene: TRBV7-2
j_gene: TRBJ1-4
CDR3aa: CASSPRVTNEKLFF
CDR3nt: TGTGCCAGCAGCCCCCGGGTTACAAATGAAAAACTGTTTTTT

d_gene: TRBD1
abundance: once
v_gene: TRBV4-3
j_gene: TRBJ1-3
CDR3aa: CASSQDLTPIRGRGNTIYF
CDR3nt: TGCGCCAGCAGCCAAGATCTCACGCCTATCAGGGGGCGGGGAAACACCATATATTTT

d_gene: -
abundance: once
v_gene: TRBV7-3
j_gene: TRBJ1-2
CDR3aa: CASSLIFSGTNYGYTF
CDR3nt: TGTGCCAGCAGCTTAATATTCTCGGGTACTAACTATGGCTACACCTTC

d_gene: TRBD1
abundance: -
v_gene: TRBV4-1
j_gene: TRBJ1-1
CDR3aa: CASREPGQFTEAFF
CDR3nt: TGCGCCAGCAGAGAACCGGGACAGTTCACTGAAGCTTTCTTT

d_gene: -
abundance: -
v_gene: TRBV6-5
j_gene: TRBJ2-5
CDR3aa: CASTPSYETQYF
CDR3nt: TGTGCCAGCACCCCGTCTTATGAGACCCAGTACTTC

d_gene: TRBD1
abundance: once
v_gene: TRBV27
j_gene: TRBJ1-5
CDR3aa: CASRKGQGVNQPQHF
CDR3nt: TGTGCCAGCAGAAAGGGACAGGGGGTAAATCAGCCCCAGCATTTT

d_gene: -
abundance: -
v_gene: TRBV12-3/TRBV12-4
j_gene: TRBJ1-2
CDR3aa: CASSLGRYYGYTF
CDR3nt: TGTGCCAGCAGTTTGGGCAGGTACTATGGCTACACCTTC

d_gene: TRBD1
abundance: -
v_gene: TRBV5-6
j_gene: TRBJ2-6
CDR3aa: CASTNKWQGAFGANVLTF
CDR3nt: TGTGCCAGCACGAATAAATGGCAGGGGGCGTTTGGGGCCAACGTCCTGACTTTC

d_gene: -
abundance: -
v_gene: TRBV6-5
j_gene: TRBJ2-7
CDR3aa: CASSYSSPPYEQYF
CDR3nt: TGTGCCAGCAGTTACTCCTCCCCCCCTTACGAGCAGTACTTC

d_gene: TRBD1
abundance: -
v_gene: TRBV6-5
j_gene: TRBJ2-2
CDR3aa: CASSYRDRGAGELFF
CDR3nt: TGTGCCAGCAGTTACCGGGACAGGGGGGCCGGGGAGCTGTTTTTT

d_gene: -
abundance: -
v_gene: TRBV21-1
j_gene: TRBJ2-5
CDR3aa: CASSSWKAGQETQYF
CDR3nt: TGTGCCAGCAGCAGTTGGAAAGCGGGGCAAGAGACCCAGTACTTC

d_gene: -
abundance: -
v_gene: TRBV30
j_gene: TRBJ2-7
CDR3aa: CAWSVGDRTYEQYF
CDR3nt: TGTGCCTGGAGTGTAGGAGACAGGACCTACGAGCAGTACTTC

d_gene: -
abundance: -
v_gene: TRBV3-1/TRBV3-2
j_gene: TRBJ2-2
CDR3aa: CASSHHGTGELFF
CDR3nt: TGTGCCAGCAGCCATCACGGGACCGGGGAGCTGTTTTTT

d_gene: -
abundance: -
v_gene: TRBV18
j_gene: TRBJ2-7
CDR3aa: CASSQRGLSYEQYF
CDR3nt: TGTGCCAGCTCACAACGAGGACTTTCCTACGAGCAGTACTTC

d_gene: -
abundance: -
v_gene: TRBV28
j_gene: TRBJ2-2
CDR3aa: CASRVGANTGELFF
CDR3nt: TGTGCCAGCAGGGTCGGAGCTAACACCGGGGAGCTGTTTTTT

d_gene: TRBD1
abundance: -
v_gene: TRBV5-6
j_gene: TRBJ1-5
CDR3aa: CASSWGQGDQPQHF
CDR3nt: TGTGCCAGCAGCTGGGGACAGGGCGATCAGCCCCAGCATTTT

d_gene: -
abundance: -
v_gene: TRBV30
j_gene: TRBJ2-3
CDR3aa: CAWSGGVTQYF
CDR3nt: TGTGCCTGGAGCGGGGGAGTTACGCAGTATTTT